Shown below are 3 T cell receptor beta chains from a single sample sequenced in a study of cytomegalovirus exposure and HLA in healthy donors. PCR employed 60 Vbeta and 13 Jbeta primers. Profiling relied on immunoSEQ multiplex PCR, and the TCRdb table lists in-frame clones only, not all of them. The sample shows roughly 140,000 clones, almost 80% of them seen only once. The specimen was PBMCs. These receptors were taken from a male donor in good health and CMV-seronegative.

The chain uses TRBV4-3 and TRBJ2-1; TRBD1 matches 9 bases. The germline CDR1 and CDR2 sequences are LGHNA and YSLEER. The CDR3 totals 17 residues. Trimming took 0 bases from V and 4 from J; bases not matched to a gene: 7. CDR3 bases: TGCGCCAGCAGCCAAGATTCTGGGACAGGGATATACAATGAGCAGTTCTTC. It is translated as CASSQDSGTGIYNEQFF.

The chain has TRBV28 and TRBJ2-2; 10 bases are a match to TRBD2. Germline V gene lookup returns CDR1 MDHEN and CDR2 SYDVKM. Trimming took 5 bases from V and 8 from J; bases not matched to a gene: 8. This CDR3 spans 15 amino acids. CDR3 sequence: CASSTSGNLIGELFF. Written as DNA, the CDR3 is TGTGCCAGCAGTACTAGCGGGAATCTAATTGGGGAGCTGTTTTTT.

CDR3 sequence reads: CASRVGSSTGELFF. Written as DNA, the CDR3 is TGTGCCAGCAGGGTCGGGAGCAGCACCGGGGAGCTGTTTTTT. The gene calls are TRBV2 and TRBJ2-2; a weak D match, TRBD2 (6 bases). This CDR3 has 14 residues. Trimming cost V 6 bases and J 4 bases, with 12 bases left between them. Germline V gene lookup returns CDR1 SNHLY and CDR2 FYNNEI.